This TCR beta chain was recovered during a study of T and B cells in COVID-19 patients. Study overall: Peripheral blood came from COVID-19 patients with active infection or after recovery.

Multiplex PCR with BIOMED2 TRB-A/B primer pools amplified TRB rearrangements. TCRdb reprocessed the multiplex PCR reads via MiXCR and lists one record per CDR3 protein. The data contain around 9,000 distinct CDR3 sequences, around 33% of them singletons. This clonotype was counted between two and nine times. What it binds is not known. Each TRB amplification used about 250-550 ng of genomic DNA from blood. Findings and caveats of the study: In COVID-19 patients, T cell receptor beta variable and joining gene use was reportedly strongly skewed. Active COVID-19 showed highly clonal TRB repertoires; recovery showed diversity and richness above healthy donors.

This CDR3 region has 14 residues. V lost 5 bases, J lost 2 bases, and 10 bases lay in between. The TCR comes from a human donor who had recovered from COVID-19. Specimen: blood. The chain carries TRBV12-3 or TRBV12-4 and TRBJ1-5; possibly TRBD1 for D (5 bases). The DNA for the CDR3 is TGTGCCAGCAGTCCCTCGACAGGCAATCAGCCCCAGCATTTT. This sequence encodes CASSPSTGNQPQHF.